One sample yielded the 13 T cell receptor beta chains listed below, sequenced in a study of T cell repertoires in cytomegalovirus infection. TCRdb reprocessed the reads via MiXCR and lists one record per CDR3 protein. Among 170,000 or so distinct CDR3 sequences listed, 15% to 20% were seen once. Material: CD8+ T cells from PBMCs. Source of these receptors: a human donor in good health (CMV status not recorded). Some clones in this sample may be carry-over from other donors' samples.

The chain joins TRBV2 to TRBJ2-1; D is unresolved. V dropped 4 bases and J dropped 6 bases, with 16 bases sitting between them. Per the germline V gene, CDR1 is SNHLY and CDR2 is FYNNEI. The CDR3 has 15 residues. For the CDR3, the DNA is TGTGCCAGCAGTGTTGGTTCTTCAGGTAGCAATGAGCAGTTCTTC. Its protein product is CASSVGSSGSNEQFF.

The genes are TRBV7-2 and TRBJ2-5, with a tentative D call TRBD2 (5 bases). Trimming pared 1 base from V and 2 bases from J, leaving 11 bases between. Germline CDR1 reads SGHTA; CDR2 reads FQGNSA. The CDR3 sequence is 15 residues long. CDR3 in DNA: TGTGCCAGCAGCTTAGGCCTATCGGGGCAAGAGACCCAGTACTTC. Protein: CASSLGLSGQETQYF.

The rearrangement joins TRBV4-1 to TRBJ2-7, with D possibly matching TRBD2 (6 bases). The CDR3 extends over 15 amino acids. V gave up 0 bases and J gave up 3 bases, with 12 bases separating them. From germline, CDR1 is MGHRA and CDR2 YSYEKL. The CDR3 sequence: CASSQDTGLLYEQYF. Here the CDR3 DNA reads TGCGCCAGCAGCCAAGATACGGGACTGCTCTACGAGCAGTACTTC.

By share, this clonotype ranks as medium-sized. The chain is built from TRBV28 and TRBJ2-2, with 9 bases matching TRBD2. Germline-derived CDR1 and CDR2 are MDHEN and SYDVKM. V lost 3 bases and J lost 2; bases outside the gene matches: 10. The CDR3 runs 18 residues. Here the CDR3 DNA reads TGTGCCAGCAGTTTCCCCACCTCCGGGACTAGCAACACCGGGGAGCTGTTTTTT. Protein product: CASSFPTSGTSNTGELFF.

This sequence joins TRBV4-1 and TRBJ1-1; maybe TRBD1 (5 bases). The length of the CDR3 is 16 residues. Trimming pared 0 bases from V and 1 base from J, leaving 12 bases between. CDR1 is MGHRA and CDR2 is YSYEKL in the germline V gene. CDR3 DNA sequence: TGCGCCAGCAGCCAAGATGTCGGGGCGCGGAACACTGAAGCTTTCTTT. Its translation is CASSQDVGARNTEAFF.

The chain recombines TRBV4-3 with TRBJ2-3; 10 bases line up with TRBD2. The junction had 3 bases not matched to a gene; V was cut back by 0 bases and J by 3 bases. There are 16 residues in the CDR3. Looked up from germline, CDR1 is LGHNA and CDR2 is YSLEER. Written as DNA, the CDR3 is TGCGCCAGCAGCCAAGATAGCGGGGGGATGACAGATACGCAGTATTTT. It codes for CASSQDSGGMTDTQYF.

Concerning this clonotype itself: A much larger clone lies a single base off, so this may be a read error. J is TRBJ2-5 and V is TRBV7-8; D possibly corresponds to TRBD2 (6 bases). The ends were cut back, 3 bases at V and 5 bases at J, with 22 bases in the middle. Per germline, CDR1 SGHVS and CDR2 FQNEAQ. The CDR3 is 17 residues long. The DNA for the CDR3 is TGTGCCAGCAGCTTGACCGGGACTGGCGGGGACGGCGAGACCCAGTACTTC. Residues: CASSLTGTGGDGETQYF.

V usage is TRBV7-6 and J usage is TRBJ1-5; D unresolved. Trimming left V 1 base short and J 0 bases short, with 7 bases between. The CDR3 contains 15 residues. Per the germline V gene, CDR1 is SGHVS and CDR2 is FNYEAQ. The CDR3 nucleotides read TGTGCCAGCAGCTTAGGAACTTATAGCAATCAGCCCCAGCATTTT. This gives the protein CASSLGTYSNQPQHF. Using reference TRBV7-6 and TRBJ1-5 for the parts outside the CDR3, the full variable domain is GAGVSQSPRYKVTKRGQDVALRCDPISGHVSLYWYRQALGQGPEFLTYFNYEAQQDKSGLPNDRFSAERPEGSISTLTIQRTEQRDSAMYRCASSLGTYSNQPQHFGDGTRLSIL.

The rearrangement joins TRBV7-2 to TRBJ2-7; D is ambiguous. V lost 5 bases, J lost 6 bases, and 20 bases lay in between. The CDR3 runs to 15 residues. Germline lookup yields CDR1 SGHTA and CDR2 FQGNSA. Here the CDR3 reads CASSPPDAPLGEQYF. CDR3 coding DNA: TGTGCCAGCAGCCCCCCCGATGCACCCCTTGGCGAGCAGTACTTC.

This chain's CDR3 is CSASRFSWSGALETQYF. As DNA, the CDR3 is TGCAGTGCTAGTCGTTTCTCTTGGAGCGGGGCTTTGGAGACCCAGTACTTC. V usage is TRBV20-1 and J usage is TRBJ2-5; the match to TRBD2 covers 7 bases. CDR1 and CDR2 from the germline V gene are DFQATT and SNEGSKA (reference sequence). Trimming cost V 3 bases and J 5 bases; bases outside gene matches: 18. CDR3 length equals 17 residues.

This clonotype showed up just a few times. The gene calls are TRBV6-2 or TRBV6-3 and TRBJ2-1; D is uncertain. CDR1 is MNHEY and CDR2 is SVGEGT in the germline V gene. The CDR3 runs 12 residues. V lost 4 bases, J lost 8 bases, and 9 bases lay in between. DNA of the CDR3: TGTGCCAGCAGTTCCCTTGGTGATGAGCAGTTCTTC. Amino acid sequence: CASSSLGDEQFF.

This clonotype was seen only a few times. This sequence joins TRBV6-6 and TRBJ1-1, with 7 bases fitting TRBD1. The CDR3 consists of 15 residues. V was clipped by 2 bases and J by 6 bases; unmatched bases: 9. The germline V gene has CDR1 MNHNY and CDR2 SVGAGI (reference sequence). Here the CDR3 reads CASSYVDRIEAEAFF. CDR3 nucleotides: TGTGCCAGCAGTTACGTGGACAGGATTGAAGCTGAAGCTTTCTTT.

The rearrangement links TRBV14 to TRBJ1-2; TRBD1 matches 12 bases. The CDR3 spans 19 residues. Germline V gene data show CDR1 as SGHDN and CDR2 as FVKESK. The junction had 13 bases not matched to a gene; V was cut back by 0 bases and J by 5 bases. Here the CDR3 reads CASSQDRYGTGGAPYGYTF. The CDR3, as DNA: TGTGCCAGCAGCCAAGACCGATATGGGACAGGGGGCGCCCCATATGGCTACACCTTC.